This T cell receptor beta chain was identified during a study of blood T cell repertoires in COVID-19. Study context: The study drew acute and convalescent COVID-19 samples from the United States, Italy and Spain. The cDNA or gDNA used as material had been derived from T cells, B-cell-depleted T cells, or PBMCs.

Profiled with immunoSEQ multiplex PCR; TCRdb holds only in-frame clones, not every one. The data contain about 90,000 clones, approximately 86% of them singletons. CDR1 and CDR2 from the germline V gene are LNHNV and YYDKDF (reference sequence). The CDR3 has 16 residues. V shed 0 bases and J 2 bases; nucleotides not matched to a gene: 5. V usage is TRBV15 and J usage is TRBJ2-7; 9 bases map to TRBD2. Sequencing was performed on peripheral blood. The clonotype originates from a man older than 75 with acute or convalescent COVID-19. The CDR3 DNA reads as TGTGCCACCAGCAGAGATAAGGCTAGCGGGGCCTACGAGCAGTACTTC. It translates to CATSRDKASGAYEQYF.